This entry lists 3 T cell receptor beta chains sequenced from one sample in a study of CD8+ T cells in alopecia areata. Reverse transcribed after extraction, RNA yielded cDNA as the sequencing template. TCRdb's copy holds only in-frame clones and misses some; the assay was immunoSEQ multiplex PCR. The top ten hold around 9.1% of the sample, which has about 180,000 clones, about 47% seen once. Treatment in this sample: oral pan-JAK inhibitor, 5-10 mg twice daily. The sample consisted of CD8+ T cells sorted from blood, taken at roughly week 53, from a patient treated with tofacitinib. These receptors were obtained from a human donor with alopecia areata.

This clone was observed a handful of times. The rearrangement joins TRBV29-1 to TRBJ2-7; a possible D gene is TRBD1 (6 bases). There are 13 residues in the CDR3. Germline V gives CDR1 SQVTM, CDR2 ANQGSEA. Trimming took off 6 bases at V and 6 bases at J, with 18 bases between the two ends. CDR3 loop: CSVTGSRFVEQYF. The DNA for the CDR3 is TGCAGCGTGACAGGATCCCGATTTGTCGAGCAGTACTTC.

The V gene is TRBV7-2, the J gene TRBJ1-2; the D is unclear. CDR1 and CDR2 (germline): SGHTA, FQGNSA. Trimming shortened V by 3 bases and J by 1 base, and 9 bases separated the two germline ends. This CDR3 region has 14 residues. This chain's CDR3 is CASSFRELNYGYTF. CDR3 sequence (DNA): TGTGCCAGCAGCTTCCGGGAACTTAACTATGGCTACACCTTC. Using reference TRBV7-2 and TRBJ1-2 for the parts outside the CDR3, the full variable domain is GAGVSQSPSNKVTEKGKDVELRCDPISGHTALYWYRQSLGQGLEFLIYFQGNSAPDKSGLPSDRFSAERTGGSVSTLTIQRTQQEDSAVYLCASSFRELNYGYTFGSGTRLTVV.

In its sample, this clone was seen a few times. The V and J genes are TRBV27 and TRBJ1-4; D remains ambiguous. CDR1 is MNHEY and CDR2 is SMNVEV in the germline V gene (reference sequence). This CDR3 has 14 residues. V gave up 8 bases and J gave up 7 bases, with 17 bases separating them. The CDR3, as DNA: TGTGCCAGCGGCCTTAGACGGCACTCTGAAAAACTGTTTTTT. Translated: CASGLRRHSEKLFF.